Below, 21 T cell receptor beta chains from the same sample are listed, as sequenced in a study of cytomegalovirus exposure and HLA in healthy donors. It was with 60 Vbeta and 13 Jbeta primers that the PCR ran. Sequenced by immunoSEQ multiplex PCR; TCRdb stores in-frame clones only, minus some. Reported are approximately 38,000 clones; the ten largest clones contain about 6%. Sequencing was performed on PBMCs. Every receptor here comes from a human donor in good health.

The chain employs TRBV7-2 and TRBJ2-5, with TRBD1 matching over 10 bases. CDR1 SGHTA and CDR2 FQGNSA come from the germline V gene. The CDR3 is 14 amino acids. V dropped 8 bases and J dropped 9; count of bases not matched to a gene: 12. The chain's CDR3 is CASGGTGVMRPQYF. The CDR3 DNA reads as TGTGCCAGCGGGGGGACAGGGGTCATGCGGCCCCAGTACTTC. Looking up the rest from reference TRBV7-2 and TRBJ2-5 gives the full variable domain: GAGVSQSPSNKVTEKGKDVELRCDPISGHTALYWYRQSLGQGLEFLIYFQGNSAPDKSGLPSDRFSAERTGGSVSTLTIQRTQQEDSAVYLCASGGTGVMRPQYFGPGTRLLVL.

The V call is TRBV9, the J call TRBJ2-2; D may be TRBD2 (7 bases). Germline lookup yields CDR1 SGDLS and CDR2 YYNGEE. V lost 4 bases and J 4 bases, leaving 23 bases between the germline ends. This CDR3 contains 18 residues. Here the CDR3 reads CASSSPRGGGAITGELFF. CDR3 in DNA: TGTGCCAGCAGCTCCCCGAGGGGCGGGGGCGCTATCACCGGGGAGCTGTTTTTT.

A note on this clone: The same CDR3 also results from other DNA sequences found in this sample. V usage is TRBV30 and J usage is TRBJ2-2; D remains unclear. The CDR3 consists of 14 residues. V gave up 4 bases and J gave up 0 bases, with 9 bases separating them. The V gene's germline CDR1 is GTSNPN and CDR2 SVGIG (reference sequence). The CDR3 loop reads CAWKGGTNTGELFF. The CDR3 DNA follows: TGTGCCTGGAAAGGCGGAACGAACACCGGGGAGCTGTTTTTT.

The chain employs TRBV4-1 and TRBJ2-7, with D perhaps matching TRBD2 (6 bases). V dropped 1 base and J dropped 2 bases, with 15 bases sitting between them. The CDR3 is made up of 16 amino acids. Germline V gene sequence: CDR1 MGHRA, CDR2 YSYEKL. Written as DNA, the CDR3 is TGCGCCAGCAGCCAAGTCCCGCGGGGCCCGACCTACGAGCAGTACTTC. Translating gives CASSQVPRGPTYEQYF.

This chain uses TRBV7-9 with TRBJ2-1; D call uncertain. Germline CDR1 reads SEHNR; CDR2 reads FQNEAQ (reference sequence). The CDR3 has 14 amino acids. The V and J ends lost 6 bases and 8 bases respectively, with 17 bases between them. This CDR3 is CASSFSSPSDEQFF. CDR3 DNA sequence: TGTGCCAGCAGTTTTTCAAGCCCCTCCGATGAGCAGTTCTTC.

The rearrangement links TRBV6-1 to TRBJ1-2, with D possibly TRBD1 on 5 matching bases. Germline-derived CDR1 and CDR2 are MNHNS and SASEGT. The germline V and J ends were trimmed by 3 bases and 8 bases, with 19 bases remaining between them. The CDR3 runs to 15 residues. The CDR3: CASSETVTALGGYTF. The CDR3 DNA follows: TGTGCCAGCAGTGAGACGGTGACAGCTCTGGGGGGCTACACCTTC.

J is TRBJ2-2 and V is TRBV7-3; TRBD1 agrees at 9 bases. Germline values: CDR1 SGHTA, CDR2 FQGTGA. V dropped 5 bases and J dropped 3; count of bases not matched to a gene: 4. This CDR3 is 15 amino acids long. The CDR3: CASSTTGGYTGELFF. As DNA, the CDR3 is TGTGCCAGCAGCACCACAGGGGGCTACACCGGGGAGCTGTTTTTT.

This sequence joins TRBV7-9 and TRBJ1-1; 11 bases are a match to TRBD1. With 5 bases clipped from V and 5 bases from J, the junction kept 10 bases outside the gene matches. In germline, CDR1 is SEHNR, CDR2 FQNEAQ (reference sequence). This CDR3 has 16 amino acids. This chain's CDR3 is CASSPRTGGAWTEAFF. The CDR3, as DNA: TGTGCCAGCAGCCCTCGGACAGGGGGCGCGTGGACTGAAGCTTTCTTT. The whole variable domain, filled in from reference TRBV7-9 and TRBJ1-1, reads DTGVSQNPRHKITKRGQNVTFRCDPISEHNRLYWYRQTLGQGPEFLTYFQNEAQLEKSRLLSDRFSAERPKGSFSTLEIQRTEQGDSAMYLCASSPRTGGAWTEAFFGQGTRLTVV.

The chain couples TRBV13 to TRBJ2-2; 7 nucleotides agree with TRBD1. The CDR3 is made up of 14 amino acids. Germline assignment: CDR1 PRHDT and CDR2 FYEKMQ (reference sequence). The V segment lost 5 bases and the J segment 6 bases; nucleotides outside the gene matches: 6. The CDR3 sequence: CASSRDRAAGELFF. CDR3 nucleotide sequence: TGTGCCAGCAGCCGAGACAGGGCGGCCGGGGAGCTGTTTTTT.

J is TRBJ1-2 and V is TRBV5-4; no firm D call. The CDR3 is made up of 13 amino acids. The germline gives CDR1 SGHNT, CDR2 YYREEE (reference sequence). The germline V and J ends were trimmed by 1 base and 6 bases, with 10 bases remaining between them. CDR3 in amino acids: CASSLLQIDGYTF. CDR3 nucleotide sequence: TGTGCCAGCAGCTTGCTACAGATCGATGGCTACACCTTC.

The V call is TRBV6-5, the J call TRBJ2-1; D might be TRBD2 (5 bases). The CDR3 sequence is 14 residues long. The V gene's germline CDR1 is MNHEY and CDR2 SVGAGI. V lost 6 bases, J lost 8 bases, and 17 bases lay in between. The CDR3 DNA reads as TGTGCCAGCAGACTCCAAACTTACGGGGATGAGCAGTTCTTC. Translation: CASRLQTYGDEQFF.

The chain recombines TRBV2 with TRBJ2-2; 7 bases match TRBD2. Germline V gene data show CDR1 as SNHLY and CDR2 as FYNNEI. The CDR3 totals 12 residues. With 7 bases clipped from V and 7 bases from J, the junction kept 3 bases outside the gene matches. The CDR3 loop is CASTKRGGELFF. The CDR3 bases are TGTGCCAGCACTAAGCGGGGCGGGGAGCTGTTTTTT.

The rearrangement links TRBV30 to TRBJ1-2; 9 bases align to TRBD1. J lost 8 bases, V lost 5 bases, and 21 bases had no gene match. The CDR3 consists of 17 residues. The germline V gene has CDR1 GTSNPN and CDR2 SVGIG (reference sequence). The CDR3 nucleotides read TGTGCCTGGTTCAGGAGGGAAACCACAGGGGGCGATAGCGGCTACACCTTC. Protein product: CAWFRRETTGGDSGYTF.

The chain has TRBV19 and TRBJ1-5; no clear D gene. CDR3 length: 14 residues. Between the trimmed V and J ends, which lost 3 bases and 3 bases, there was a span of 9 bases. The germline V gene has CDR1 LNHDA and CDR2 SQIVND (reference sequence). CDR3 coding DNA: TGTGCCAGTAGTATCGAGGGCGACAATCAGCCCCAGCATTTT. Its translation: CASSIEGDNQPQHF.

CDR3 in DNA: TGTGCCAGCACGGCGGGGGGCTCCTACAATGAGCAGTTCTTC. It translates to CASTAGGSYNEQFF. The V and J genes are TRBV5-4 and TRBJ2-1; 8 bases fit TRBD2. Germline V CDR1 and CDR2: SGHNT, YYREEE (reference sequence). The length of the CDR3 is 14 residues. With 6 bases clipped from V and 0 bases from J, the junction kept 2 bases outside the gene matches.

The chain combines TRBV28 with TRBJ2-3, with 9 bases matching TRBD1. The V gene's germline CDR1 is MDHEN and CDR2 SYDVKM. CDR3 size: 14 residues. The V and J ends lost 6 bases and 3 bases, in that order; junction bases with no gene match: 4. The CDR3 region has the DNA TGTGCCAGCAGCTGGGACAGGGAGACAGATACGCAGTATTTT. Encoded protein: CASSWDRETDTQYF.

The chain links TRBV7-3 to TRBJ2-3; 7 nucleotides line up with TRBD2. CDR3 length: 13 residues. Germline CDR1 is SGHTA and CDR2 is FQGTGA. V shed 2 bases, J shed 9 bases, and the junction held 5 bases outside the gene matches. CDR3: CASSLDVSGTQYF. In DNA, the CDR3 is TGTGCCAGCAGCTTAGACGTTAGCGGGACGCAGTATTTT.

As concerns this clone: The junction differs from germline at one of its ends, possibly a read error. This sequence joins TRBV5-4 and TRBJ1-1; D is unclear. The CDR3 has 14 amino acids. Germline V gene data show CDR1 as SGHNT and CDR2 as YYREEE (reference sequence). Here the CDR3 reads CASSPGVRNTEDFF. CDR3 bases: TGTGCCAGCAGCCCCGGAGTAAGAAACACTGAAGATTTCTTT.

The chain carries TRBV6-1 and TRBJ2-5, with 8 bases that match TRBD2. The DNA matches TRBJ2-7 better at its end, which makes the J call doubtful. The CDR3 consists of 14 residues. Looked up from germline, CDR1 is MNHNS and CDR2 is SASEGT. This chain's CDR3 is CASSDRGGAYEQYF. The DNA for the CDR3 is TGTGCCAGCAGTGACCGGGGGGGAGCCTACGAGCAGTACTTC.

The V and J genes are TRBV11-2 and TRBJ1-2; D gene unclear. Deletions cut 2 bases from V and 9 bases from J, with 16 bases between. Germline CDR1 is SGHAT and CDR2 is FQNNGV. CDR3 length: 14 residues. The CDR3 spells CASSLFGLWESYTF. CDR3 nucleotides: TGTGCCAGCAGCTTATTCGGTTTGTGGGAGAGCTACACCTTC.

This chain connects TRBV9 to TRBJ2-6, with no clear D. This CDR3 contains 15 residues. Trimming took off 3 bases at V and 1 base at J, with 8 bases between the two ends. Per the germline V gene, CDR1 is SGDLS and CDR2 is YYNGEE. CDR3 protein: CASSASGSGANVLTF. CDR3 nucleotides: TGTGCCAGCAGCGCGTCGGGTTCTGGGGCCAACGTCCTGACTTTC.